This T cell receptor (beta chain) derives from a study of blood T cell repertoires in COVID-19. Study summary: Italy, Spain and the United States were the sources of the convalescent and acute COVID-19 samples. The cDNA or gDNA used as material had been derived from T cells, B-cell-depleted T cells, or PBMCs.

CDR1 is SNHLY, CDR2 FYNNEI, per germline. This CDR3 is built from 14 residues. V lost 8 bases to trimming and J lost 1 base, with 14 bases between them. Under the authors' procedure: Researchers report that nucleated cell counts were estimated from reference gene primer amplification. The protocol was immunoSEQ multiplex PCR, while the TCRdb copy is restricted to in-frame clones and leaves out a portion. Clonal size and the V and J genes are those of that table, whereas D and trimming came from the DNA. The sample lists about 49,000 clones, approximately 90% seen once, with about 5% in the top ten. This receptor was taken from a man aged 35-49 years with active COVID-19. The chain carries TRBV2 and TRBJ1-1; D remains ambiguous. Material: peripheral blood. The CDR3 spells CASQRETPNTEAFF. The CDR3 bases are TGTGCCAGCCAAAGGGAGACCCCGAACACTGAAGCTTTCTTT.